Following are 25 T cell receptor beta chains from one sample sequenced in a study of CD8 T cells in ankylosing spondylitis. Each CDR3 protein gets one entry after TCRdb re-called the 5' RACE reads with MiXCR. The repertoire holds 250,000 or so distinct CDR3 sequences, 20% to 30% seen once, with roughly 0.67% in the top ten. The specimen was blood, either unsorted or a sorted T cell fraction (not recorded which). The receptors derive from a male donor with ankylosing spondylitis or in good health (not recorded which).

For the CDR3, the DNA is TGCAGCGTTGCGTTTCAGCGGGGAGCGGGGGATGAGCAGTTCTTC. It yields the protein CSVAFQRGAGDEQFF. The chain recombines TRBV29-1 with TRBJ2-1; 8 bases fit TRBD2. This CDR3 spans 15 amino acids. Losses at the gene ends were 4 bases for V and 8 bases for J; bases not matched to a gene: 13. The V gene's germline CDR1 is SQVTM and CDR2 ANQGSEA.

In DNA form, the CDR3 reads TGTGCCATCAGTGAGCCCGGGTACCAAGAGACCCAGTACTTC. This translates into CAISEPGYQETQYF. The V gene is TRBV10-3, the J gene TRBJ2-5; D is uncertain. Trimming cost V 2 bases and J 0 bases, with 7 bases left between them. The CDR3 runs 14 residues. Germline CDR1 reads ENHRY; CDR2 reads SYGVKD.

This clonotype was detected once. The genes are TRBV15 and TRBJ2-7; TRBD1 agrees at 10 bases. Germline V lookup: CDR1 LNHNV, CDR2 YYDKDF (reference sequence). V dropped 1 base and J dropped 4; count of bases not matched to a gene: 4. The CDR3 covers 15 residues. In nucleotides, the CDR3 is TGTGCCACCAGCAGAGGGACAGGGGGAAAGTACGAGCAGTACTTC. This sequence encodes CATSRGTGGKYEQYF.

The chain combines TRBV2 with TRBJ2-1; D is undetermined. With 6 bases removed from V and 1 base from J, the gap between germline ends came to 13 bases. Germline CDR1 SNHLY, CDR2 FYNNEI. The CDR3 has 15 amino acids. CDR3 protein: CASSDGRASYNEQFF. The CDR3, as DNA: TGTGCCAGCAGCGACGGACGGGCTTCCTACAATGAGCAGTTCTTC.

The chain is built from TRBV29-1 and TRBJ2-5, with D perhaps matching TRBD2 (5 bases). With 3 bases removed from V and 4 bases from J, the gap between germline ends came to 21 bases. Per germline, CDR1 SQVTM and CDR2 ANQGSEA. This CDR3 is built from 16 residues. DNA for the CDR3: TGCAGCGTTGACGAGGAGAGGGTCAGCTCACGAGAGACCCAGTACTTC. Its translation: CSVDEERVSSRETQYF.

The CDR3 region has the DNA TGTGCCAGCAGCTTAGGGACAGGGGGTTCCTACGAGCAGTACTTC. As protein: CASSLGTGGSYEQYF. The V gene is TRBV7-2, the J gene TRBJ2-7, with TRBD1 matching over 10 bases. Germline V gene lookup returns CDR1 SGHTA and CDR2 FQGNSA. With 1 base clipped from V and 1 base from J, the junction kept 1 base outside the gene matches. The CDR3 length is 15 residues.

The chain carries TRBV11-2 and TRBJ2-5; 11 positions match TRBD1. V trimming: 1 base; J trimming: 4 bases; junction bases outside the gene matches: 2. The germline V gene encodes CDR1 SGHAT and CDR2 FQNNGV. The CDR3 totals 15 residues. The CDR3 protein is CASSLVDRGLETQYF. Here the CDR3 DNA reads TGTGCCAGCAGCTTAGTGGACAGGGGGCTAGAGACCCAGTACTTC.

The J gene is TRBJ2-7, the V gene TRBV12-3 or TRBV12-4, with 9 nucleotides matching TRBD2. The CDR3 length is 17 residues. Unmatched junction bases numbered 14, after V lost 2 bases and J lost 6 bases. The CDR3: CASSLPAGGDPGGEQYF. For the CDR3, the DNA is TGTGCCAGCAGTTTACCCGCGGGAGGGGACCCGGGGGGCGAGCAGTACTTC.

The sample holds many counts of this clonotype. The CDR3 reads CASSQDRGYYGYTF. CDR3 coding DNA: TGCGCCAGCAGCCAGGACAGGGGGTATTATGGCTACACCTTC. The V gene is TRBV4-1, the J gene TRBJ1-2; TRBD1 matches 10 bases. Germline lookup yields CDR1 MGHRA and CDR2 YSYEKL. This CDR3 is 14 amino acids long. V lost 3 bases and J lost 5; bases outside the gene matches: 3.

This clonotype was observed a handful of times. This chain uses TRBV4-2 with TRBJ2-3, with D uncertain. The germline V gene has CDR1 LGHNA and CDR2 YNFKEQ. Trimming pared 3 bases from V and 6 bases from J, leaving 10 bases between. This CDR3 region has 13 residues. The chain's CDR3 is CASSHALGDTQYF. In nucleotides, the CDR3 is TGTGCCAGCAGCCACGCACTGGGGGATACGCAGTATTTT.

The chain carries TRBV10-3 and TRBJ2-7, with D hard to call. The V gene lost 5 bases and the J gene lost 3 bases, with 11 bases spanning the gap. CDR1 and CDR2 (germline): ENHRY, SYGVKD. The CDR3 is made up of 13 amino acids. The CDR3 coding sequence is TGTGCCATCAGTCCCCCAGATAGCTACGAGCAGTACTTC. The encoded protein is CAISPPDSYEQYF.

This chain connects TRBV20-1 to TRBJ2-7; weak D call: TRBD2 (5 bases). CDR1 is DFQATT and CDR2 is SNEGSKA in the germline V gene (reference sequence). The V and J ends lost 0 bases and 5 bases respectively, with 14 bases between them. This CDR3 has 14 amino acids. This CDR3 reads CSARDMAVRDEQYF. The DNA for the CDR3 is TGCAGTGCTAGAGATATGGCGGTGCGGGACGAGCAGTACTTC.

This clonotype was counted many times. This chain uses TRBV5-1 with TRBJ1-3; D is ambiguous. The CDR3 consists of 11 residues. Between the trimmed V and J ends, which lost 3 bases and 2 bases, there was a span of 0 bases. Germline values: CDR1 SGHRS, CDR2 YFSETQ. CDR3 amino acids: CASSSGNTIYF. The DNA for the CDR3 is TGCGCCAGCAGCTCTGGAAACACCATATATTTT.

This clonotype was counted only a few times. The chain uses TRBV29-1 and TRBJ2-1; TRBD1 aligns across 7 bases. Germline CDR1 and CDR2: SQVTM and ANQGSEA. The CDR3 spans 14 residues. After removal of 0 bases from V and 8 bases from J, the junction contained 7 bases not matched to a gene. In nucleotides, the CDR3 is TGCAGCGTTGAAGATATCGGGCAGGGGGATGAGCAGTTCTTC. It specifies CSVEDIGQGDEQFF.

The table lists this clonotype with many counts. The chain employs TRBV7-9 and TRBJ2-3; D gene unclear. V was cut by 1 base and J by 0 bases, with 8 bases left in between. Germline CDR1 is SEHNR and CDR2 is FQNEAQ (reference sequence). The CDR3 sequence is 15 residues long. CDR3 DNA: TGTGCCAGCAGCTTAGAGGCGGCTAGCACAGATACGCAGTATTTT. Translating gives CASSLEAASTDTQYF.

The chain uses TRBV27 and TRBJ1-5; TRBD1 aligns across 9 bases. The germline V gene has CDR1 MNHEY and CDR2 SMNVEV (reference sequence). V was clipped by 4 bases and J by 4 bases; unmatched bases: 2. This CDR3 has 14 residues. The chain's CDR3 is CASSSGQGNQPQHF. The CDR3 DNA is TGTGCCAGCAGTTCGGGACAGGGAAATCAGCCCCAGCATTTT.

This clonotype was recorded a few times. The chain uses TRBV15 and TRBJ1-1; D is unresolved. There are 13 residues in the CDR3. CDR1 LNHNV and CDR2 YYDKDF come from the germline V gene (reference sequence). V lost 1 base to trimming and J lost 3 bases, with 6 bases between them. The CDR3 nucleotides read TGTGCCACCAGCAGAGTGGCAGACACTGAAGCTTTCTTT. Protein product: CATSRVADTEAFF.

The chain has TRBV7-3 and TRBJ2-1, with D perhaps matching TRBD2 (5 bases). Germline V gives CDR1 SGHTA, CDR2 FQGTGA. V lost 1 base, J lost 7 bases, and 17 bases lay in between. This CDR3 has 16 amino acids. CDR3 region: CASSLNRAGSLNEQFF. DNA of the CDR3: TGTGCCAGCAGCTTAAACCGCGCGGGCAGTCTGAATGAGCAGTTCTTC.

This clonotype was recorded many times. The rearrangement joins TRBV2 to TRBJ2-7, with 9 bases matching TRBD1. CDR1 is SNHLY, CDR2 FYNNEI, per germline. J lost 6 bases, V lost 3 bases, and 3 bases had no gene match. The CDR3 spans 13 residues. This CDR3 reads CASSDGTGIEQYF. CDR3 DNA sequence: TGTGCCAGCAGTGATGGGACAGGGATCGAGCAGTACTTC.

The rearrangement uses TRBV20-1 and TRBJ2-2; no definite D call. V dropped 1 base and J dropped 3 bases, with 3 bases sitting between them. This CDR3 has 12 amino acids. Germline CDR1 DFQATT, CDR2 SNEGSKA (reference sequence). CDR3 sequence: CSARGHTGELFF. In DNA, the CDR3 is TGCAGTGCTAGAGGGCACACCGGGGAGCTGTTTTTT.

For the CDR3, the DNA is TGTGCCAGCAGCCCCTGGCGGGGAAACAATGAGCAGTTCTTC. Its translation: CASSPWRGNNEQFF. The chain recombines TRBV6-2 or TRBV6-3 with TRBJ2-1; D may be TRBD2 (6 bases). The CDR3 totals 14 residues. The germline CDR1 and CDR2 sequences are MNHEY and SVGEGT. V lost 6 bases and J lost 5, with 14 bases in between.

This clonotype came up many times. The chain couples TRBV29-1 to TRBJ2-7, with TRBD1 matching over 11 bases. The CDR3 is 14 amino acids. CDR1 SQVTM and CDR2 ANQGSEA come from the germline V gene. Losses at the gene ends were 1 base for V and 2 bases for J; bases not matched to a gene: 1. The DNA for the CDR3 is TGCAGCGTTGAAGGGGGACAGGGGGCCTACGAGCAGTACTTC. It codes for CSVEGGQGAYEQYF.

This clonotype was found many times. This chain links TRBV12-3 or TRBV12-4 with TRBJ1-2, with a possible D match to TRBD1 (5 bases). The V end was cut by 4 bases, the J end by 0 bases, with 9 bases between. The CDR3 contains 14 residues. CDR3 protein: CASSYRQPNYGYTF. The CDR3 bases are TGTGCCAGCAGTTATCGACAGCCTAACTATGGCTACACCTTC.

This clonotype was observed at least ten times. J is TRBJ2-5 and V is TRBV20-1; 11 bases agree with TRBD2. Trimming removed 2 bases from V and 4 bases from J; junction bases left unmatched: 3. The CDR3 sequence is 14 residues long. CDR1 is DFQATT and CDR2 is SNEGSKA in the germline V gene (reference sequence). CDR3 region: CSARHGTSGETQYF. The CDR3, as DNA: TGCAGTGCTAGACACGGGACTAGCGGAGAGACCCAGTACTTC.

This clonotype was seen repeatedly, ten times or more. The CDR3 nucleotides read TGCAGCGTTGAGGTCCACAATGAGCAGTTCTTC. Translating gives CSVEVHNEQFF. The chain is built from TRBV29-1 and TRBJ2-1; D is unresolved. Germline CDR1 is SQVTM and CDR2 is ANQGSEA. The CDR3 runs to 11 residues. Trimming left V 3 bases short and J 5 bases short, with 5 bases between.